One sample yielded the 18 T cell receptor beta chains listed below, sequenced in a study of blood T cell repertoires in COVID-19. Using immunoSEQ multiplex PCR, the repertoire was profiled, and TCRdb retains in-frame clones only, with some absent. The table records around 400,000 clones, 70% to 90% of them present only once. Source material: peripheral blood. These TCRs come from a woman aged 55-69 years with COVID-19, enrolled during active disease.

This sequence joins TRBV20-1 and TRBJ1-1; D is unresolved. Germline assignment: CDR1 DFQATT and CDR2 SNEGSKA (reference sequence). V was trimmed by 6 bases and J by 3 bases, leaving 8 bases between them. The CDR3 sequence is 11 residues long. The CDR3 protein is CSAPRDTEAFF. CDR3 nucleotide sequence: TGCAGTGCCCCCCGGGACACTGAAGCTTTCTTT.

V usage is TRBV7-2 and J usage is TRBJ2-7; D perhaps matches TRBD2 (5 bases). Germline-derived CDR1 and CDR2 are SGHTA and FQGNSA. V was shortened by 11 bases and J by 1 base, with 15 bases between the two germline ends. CDR3 length equals 13 residues. In DNA form, the CDR3 reads TGTGCCGGAACTCCCCGGGGTTCCTACGAGCAGTACTTC. Translating gives CAGTPRGSYEQYF.

The V call is TRBV3-1 (or the pseudogene TRBV3-2), the J call TRBJ1-4; D ambiguous. The CDR3 has 17 amino acids. The germline V and J ends were trimmed by 4 bases and 1 base, with 16 bases remaining between them. Germline values: CDR1 LGHDT, CDR2 YNNKEL (reference sequence). In DNA form, the CDR3 reads TGTGCCAGCAGCCGGATAACCGAGGGCCTAACTAATGAAAAACTGTTTTTT. Translation gives CASSRITEGLTNEKLFF.

In its sample, this clone ranks as medium-sized. In nucleotides, the CDR3 is TGTGCCAGCAGCGTAGAGTCCAGGGCTCACGAGCAGTACTTC. Translated, it gives CASSVESRAHEQYF. The genes are TRBV9 and TRBJ2-7; D is possibly TRBD1 (5 bases). The CDR3 spans 14 residues. Trimming cost V 0 bases and J 5 bases, with 12 bases left between them. Per the germline V gene, CDR1 is SGDLS and CDR2 is YYNGEE.

The chain has TRBV5-8 and TRBJ1-3; 11 nucleotides line up with TRBD1. The junction had 8 bases not matched to a gene; V was cut back by 2 bases and J by 4 bases. CDR3 size: 17 residues. Germline V gene lookup returns CDR1 SGHTS and CDR2 YDEGEE. CDR3 amino acids: CASSFSGTGGLGNTIYF. In DNA, the CDR3 is TGTGCCAGCAGCTTCTCCGGGACAGGGGGGCTCGGAAACACCATATATTTT.

The chain recombines TRBV6-5 with TRBJ2-7; 11 nucleotides match TRBD2. Germline V CDR1 and CDR2: MNHEY, SVGAGI. V was clipped by 5 bases and J by 7 bases; unmatched bases: 10. This CDR3 comprises 15 residues. Here the CDR3 DNA reads TGTGCCAGCAGTAGTACGGGACTAGCGGTCTTAGAGCAGTACTTC. Its protein is CASSSTGLAVLEQYF.

V usage is TRBV6-4 and J usage is TRBJ2-1, with D possibly matching TRBD2 (7 bases). CDR1 MRHNA and CDR2 SNTAGT come from the germline V gene. CDR3 length equals 15 residues. Trimming cost V 2 bases and J 8 bases, with 16 bases left between them. CDR3: CASSDDGGPGDEQFF. The CDR3, as DNA: TGTGCCAGCAGTGACGACGGGGGGCCGGGCGATGAGCAGTTCTTC.

This chain joins TRBV5-1 and TRBJ1-3; tentatively, D is TRBD1 (5 bases). The CDR3 consists of 17 residues. CDR1 SGHRS and CDR2 YFSETQ come from the germline V gene. Trimming shortened V by 4 bases and J by 2 bases, and 19 bases separated the two germline ends. This CDR3 is CASSQTEGRATGNTIYF. The CDR3 DNA follows: TGCGCCAGCAGCCAAACGGAGGGCAGGGCTACTGGAAACACCATATATTTT.

This chain joins TRBV5-4 and TRBJ2-7; 9 bases map to TRBD1. Trimming took 5 bases from V and 2 from J; bases not matched to a gene: 5. Per the germline V gene, CDR1 is SGHNT and CDR2 is YYREEE (reference sequence). The CDR3 is 14 residues long. DNA for the CDR3: TGTGCCAGCAGTCCGGGACAGGGACCCTACGAGCAGTACTTC. Translation gives CASSPGQGPYEQYF.

CDR3 amino acids: CASSPMATGISYEQYF. CDR3 DNA: TGTGCCAGCTCACCAATGGCAACAGGGATTTCCTACGAGCAGTACTTC. The V call is TRBV18, the J call TRBJ2-7, with D possibly being TRBD1 (6 bases). V lost 2 bases to trimming and J lost 1 base, with 15 bases between them. The CDR3 loop spans 16 amino acids. CDR1 KGHSH and CDR2 LQKENI come from the germline V gene.

The genes are TRBV7-9 and TRBJ1-4; D gene ambiguous. Trimming took off 0 bases at V and 4 bases at J, with 6 bases between the two ends. Germline lookup yields CDR1 SEHNR and CDR2 FQNEAQ (reference sequence). CDR3 length: 14 amino acids. The CDR3 loop reads CASSLALDNEKLFF. CDR3 DNA sequence: TGTGCCAGCAGCTTAGCCCTAGATAATGAAAAACTGTTTTTT.

The V call is TRBV5-4, the J call TRBJ1-2, with 10 bases identical to TRBD1. V dropped 0 bases and J dropped 4; count of bases not matched to a gene: 12. CDR3 size: 18 residues. The germline V gene has CDR1 SGHNT and CDR2 YYREEE (reference sequence). CDR3 residues: CASSLVGTGVGLSYGYTF. CDR3 coding DNA: TGTGCCAGCAGCTTGGTGGGGACAGGGGTCGGTTTAAGCTATGGCTACACCTTC.

The chain recombines TRBV6-5 with TRBJ2-1, with TRBD1 matching 8 bases. There are 16 residues in the CDR3. Per the germline V gene, CDR1 is MNHEY and CDR2 is SVGAGI. The ends lost 0 bases at V and 9 bases at J; junction bases unmatched: 10. CDR3 coding DNA: TGTGCCAGCAGTTACTCGAGGACAGGGACCCCGAGTGAGCAGTTCTTC. This sequence encodes CASSYSRTGTPSEQFF.

Concerning this clone: The same CDR3 can be traced to other DNA sequences in this sample. The chain recombines TRBV10-3 with TRBJ2-3; D unresolved. V was shortened by 2 bases and J by 3 bases, with 9 bases between the two germline ends. Germline V gives CDR1 ENHRY, CDR2 SYGVKD. The CDR3 sequence is 14 residues long. DNA of the CDR3: TGTGCCATCAGTGAGCAAACGAGTACAGATACGCAGTATTTT. It codes for CAISEQTSTDTQYF.

This sequence joins TRBV27 and TRBJ1-1; 9 bases fit TRBD1. The germline V gene has CDR1 MNHEY and CDR2 SMNVEV (reference sequence). With V trimmed by 5 bases and J by 4 bases, 2 bases remained unmatched. CDR3 length equals 13 residues. CDR3 nucleotides: TGTGCCAGCAGTACGACAGGGGGCACTGAAGCTTTCTTT. Protein sequence: CASSTTGGTEAFF.

The rearrangement links TRBV5-6 to TRBJ2-2, with 11 bases aligning to TRBD1. Germline CDR1 SGHDT, CDR2 YYEEEE. The CDR3 consists of 16 residues. V lost 3 bases, J lost 2 bases, and 3 bases stayed unmatched. CDR3 residues: CASSYGTGGNTGELFF. For the CDR3, the DNA is TGTGCCAGCAGCTATGGGACAGGGGGAAACACCGGGGAGCTGTTTTTT.

This chain links TRBV18 with TRBJ1-6, with 7 bases lining up with TRBD1. Germline values: CDR1 KGHSH, CDR2 LQKENI. The V segment lost 8 bases and the J segment 7 bases; nucleotides outside the gene matches: 5. The CDR3 runs 13 residues. The CDR3 is CASIGGTNSPLHF. The CDR3 nucleotides are TGTGCCAGCATAGGGGGCACAAATTCACCCCTCCACTTT.

The V and J genes are TRBV15 and TRBJ2-3; 10 bases map to TRBD1. Looked up from germline, CDR1 is LNHNV and CDR2 is YYDKDF (reference sequence). The CDR3 contains 16 residues. V lost 2 bases and J lost 3; bases outside the gene matches: 5. Written as DNA, the CDR3 is TGTGCCACCAGCAGACTCCGGGACAGGGGAACAGATACGCAGTATTTT. This encodes CATSRLRDRGTDTQYF.